This T cell receptor beta chain is from a study of shared clonotypes between healthy human individuals. Overall study results and limits: Approximately 5% was the fraction of naive CD4 clonotypes found shared across a handful of donors.

As concerns this clone: Its specificity is unknown.

Terminally differentiated effector memory CD45RA+ cells were excluded from the naive CD8 cells, which were CD45RO-negative and positively selected for CCR7. Caucasian adults residing in Nashville, Tennessee made up all the donors. The table came from immunoSEQ multiplex PCR; TCRdb's copy has only in-frame clones and leaves some out. Here the sample spans 2 million to 2.5 million clones, about 95% being singletons. This receptor was obtained from a young man in good health. Material for sequencing was naive CD8+ T cells sorted from blood.

CDR3 loop: CASSEWPGKVNEQYF. CDR3 DNA: TGTGCCAGCAGTGAATGGCCAGGTAAAGTAAACGAGCAGTACTTC. The chain is built from TRBV6-1 and TRBJ2-7; D not certain. V dropped 2 bases and J dropped 5 bases, with 16 bases sitting between them. CDR1 MNHNS and CDR2 SASEGT come from the germline V gene. The CDR3 spans 15 residues.